The clone carrying this TCR beta chain was found a few times. Its cognate antigen is unknown. A second PCR of 7 to 11 cycles used a sample-barcoded 5' primer and a J-beta primer mix. TCRdb independently ran MiXCR on the 5' RACE reads; one entry per CDR3 protein. In the table there are over 1,500,000 distinct CDR3 sequences, around half of which are singletons. These data belong to a study of blood T cells in healthy people across ages. Study-wide findings and caveats: Estimated diversity, derived from one million T cells, was regarded as an underestimate.

CDR1 is MNHEY and CDR2 is SMNVEV in the germline V gene (reference sequence). The V end was cut by 10 bases, the J end by 4 bases, with 17 bases between. CDR3 length: 14 amino acids. The V call is TRBV27, the J call TRBJ2-1; possible D gene TRBD2, 6 bases. This receptor was identified in a middle-aged woman in good health. Sample: blood. The chain's CDR3 is CATYQAAGYNEQFF. The CDR3 nucleotides read TGTGCCACCTATCAAGCGGCGGGGTACAATGAGCAGTTCTTC.